Listed below are T cell receptor beta chains from one sample, sequenced in a study of OX40 agonist ivuxolimab in advanced cancers. Data came from immunoSEQ multiplex PCR; TCRdb stores just in-frame clones and leaves some out. The sample lists roughly 25,000 clones; about three quarters were seen once. The sequences come from CD4+ or CD8+ T cells sorted from blood, collected in a trial of the OX40 agonist ivuxolimab. The receptors shown here come from an adult with an advanced solid tumor such as melanoma, head and neck, liver or kidney cancer. Each CDR3 is given with its conserved first and last residue. Fields, in order: CDR3 DNA, CDR3 protein, J gene, D gene, V gene, clone size. D genes are given only for firm matches. Part of the rows lack a size; the others show once, few, many or a class for expanded clones.

CDR3 DNA: TGTGCCAGCAGCCAAGAGGCTAGCTCGAATGAGCAGTTCTTC; CDR3 protein: CASSQEASSNEQFF; J gene: TRBJ2-1; D gene: .; V gene: TRBV4-2; clone size: .
CDR3 DNA: TGTGCCAGCAGCTTTGGGGGGATCGAAAACACCATATATTTT; CDR3 protein: CASSFGGIENTIYF; J gene: TRBJ1-3; D gene: .; V gene: TRBV5-4; clone size: .
CDR3 DNA: TGTGCCAGCAGCTTGGCCCCTGTATTTGAGAGGGGCTCCGCCGGGGAGCTGTTTTTT; CDR3 protein: CASSLAPVFERGSAGELFF; J gene: TRBJ2-2; D gene: .; V gene: TRBV5-8; clone size: .
CDR3 DNA: TGTGCCAGCAGCACCCATCTCCGGGACGGGGACTCTGGAAACACCATATATTTT; CDR3 protein: CASSTHLRDGDSGNTIYF; J gene: TRBJ1-3; D gene: .; V gene: TRBV21-1; clone size: .
CDR3 DNA: TGTGCCAGTAGTCTGCGGCCTAGCTCCTACAATGAGCAGTTCTTC; CDR3 protein: CASSLRPSSYNEQFF; J gene: TRBJ2-1; D gene: .; V gene: TRBV19; clone size: .
CDR3 DNA: TGTGCCAGCAGCGTAGTAGGGTCGGGTCGCGGCTACACCTTC; CDR3 protein: CASSVVGSGRGYTF; J gene: TRBJ1-2; D gene: .; V gene: TRBV9; clone size: .
CDR3 DNA: TGTGCCTGGAATATGGGCAATGAGCAGTTCTTC; CDR3 protein: CAWNMGNEQFF; J gene: TRBJ2-1; D gene: .; V gene: TRBV30; clone size: .
CDR3 DNA: TGTGCCACGGCCACCGGGCAGGAGCCCTACGAGCAGTACTTC; CDR3 protein: CATATGQEPYEQYF; J gene: TRBJ2-7; D gene: .; V gene: TRBV15; clone size: .
CDR3 DNA: TGTGCCAGTGGAACCAGCCGGGTGAACACTGAAGCTTTCTTT; CDR3 protein: CASGTSRVNTEAFF; J gene: TRBJ1-1; D gene: .; V gene: TRBV7-9; clone size: few
CDR3 DNA: TGCAGCGTTGAAGTCGCGGGGGCCCCCAGCTCCTACGAGCAGTACTTC; CDR3 protein: CSVEVAGAPSSYEQYF; J gene: TRBJ2-7; D gene: .; V gene: TRBV29-1; clone size: .
CDR3 DNA: TGTGCCAGCAGTGGTGGGGACAGGCGAACCTACGAGCAGTACTTC; CDR3 protein: CASSGGDRRTYEQYF; J gene: TRBJ2-7; D gene: TRBD1; V gene: TRBV6-1; clone size: .
CDR3 DNA: TGTGCCAGCAGCCAAGAAGGGGTAGGGACAGGGGACTACAATGAGCAGTTCTTC; CDR3 protein: CASSQEGVGTGDYNEQFF; J gene: TRBJ2-1; D gene: TRBD1; V gene: TRBV14; clone size: once
CDR3 DNA: TGTGCCAGCAGCCAAACAGGTAGCTCCTACAATGAGCAGTTCTTC; CDR3 protein: CASSQTGSSYNEQFF; J gene: TRBJ2-1; D gene: .; V gene: TRBV14; clone size: .
CDR3 DNA: TGCGCCAGCAGCCAAGGGGCCGGAGGGCAGACAATGAACACTGAAGCTTTCTTT; CDR3 protein: CASSQGAGGQTMNTEAFF; J gene: TRBJ1-1; D gene: .; V gene: TRBV4-3; clone size: .
CDR3 DNA: TGTGCCAGCAGCCTAGGGGGCACAGATACGCAGTATTTT; CDR3 protein: CASSLGGTDTQYF; J gene: TRBJ2-3; D gene: .; V gene: TRBV6-5; clone size: once
CDR3 DNA: TGTGCCAGCAGCGCCATGGGGTTGTCCTGGGGCCAAGAGACCCAGTACTTC; CDR3 protein: CASSAMGLSWGQETQYF; J gene: TRBJ2-5; D gene: .; V gene: TRBV7-6; clone size: .
CDR3 DNA: TGTGCCAGCAGCTATGAGGGGCCCTTGAACACTGAAGCTTTCTTT; CDR3 protein: CASSYEGPLNTEAFF; J gene: TRBJ1-1; D gene: .; V gene: TRBV5-5; clone size: .
CDR3 DNA: TGCGCCAGCAGCCAAACACAGGGCACTGAAGCTTTCTTT; CDR3 protein: CASSQTQGTEAFF; J gene: TRBJ1-1; D gene: .; V gene: TRBV4-1; clone size: .
CDR3 DNA: TGCGCCAGCAGCCAAGCTATAACAGGGGGTAACTATGGCTACACCTTC; CDR3 protein: CASSQAITGGNYGYTF; J gene: TRBJ1-2; D gene: TRBD1; V gene: TRBV4-1; clone size: .
CDR3 DNA: TGTGCCAGCTGTCCGATGGGCTACGAGCAGTACTTC; CDR3 protein: CASCPMGYEQYF; J gene: TRBJ2-7; D gene: .; V gene: TRBV6-5; clone size: .
CDR3 DNA: TGCGCCAGCAGCCAGGGGACAGCCTCCTACGAGCAGTACTTC; CDR3 protein: CASSQGTASYEQYF; J gene: TRBJ2-7; D gene: TRBD1; V gene: TRBV4-3; clone size: .
CDR3 DNA: TGTGCCAGCAGCTTAGCGGCTAGCGGGGGGGCTTGGGAGACCCAGTACTTC; CDR3 protein: CASSLAASGGAWETQYF; J gene: TRBJ2-5; D gene: TRBD2; V gene: TRBV7-3; clone size: .
CDR3 DNA: TGTGCCACCAGCAGGGGACGATCCCCCAATCAGCCCCAGCATTTT; CDR3 protein: CATSRGRSPNQPQHF; J gene: TRBJ1-5; D gene: .; V gene: TRBV15; clone size: .
CDR3 DNA: TGTGCCAGCACCCCGGGCTCCACCGGCAATGAGCAGTTCTTC; CDR3 protein: CASTPGSTGNEQFF; J gene: TRBJ2-1; D gene: .; V gene: TRBV6-5; clone size: .
CDR3 DNA: TGCGCCAGCAGCCAAGATTGGAGGGCCTACGAGCAGTACTTC; CDR3 protein: CASSQDWRAYEQYF; J gene: TRBJ2-7; D gene: .; V gene: TRBV4-3; clone size: once
CDR3 DNA: TGTGCCAGCAGCTTATCCTTTCACTATGGCTACACCTTC; CDR3 protein: CASSLSFHYGYTF; J gene: TRBJ1-2; D gene: .; V gene: TRBV7-9; clone size: medium-sized
CDR3 DNA: TGTGCCAGCACCGGGGGCGGGCAGCCCCAGCATTTT; CDR3 protein: CASTGGGQPQHF; J gene: TRBJ1-5; D gene: .; V gene: TRBV6-5; clone size: .
CDR3 DNA: TGTGCCAGCAGTTACGAGGGGAACACTGAAGCTTTCTTT; CDR3 protein: CASSYEGNTEAFF; J gene: TRBJ1-1; D gene: .; V gene: TRBV6-5; clone size: .
CDR3 DNA: TGTGCCAGCAGCCCGGGACAGGGCGGTGGAAACACCATATATTTT; CDR3 protein: CASSPGQGGGNTIYF; J gene: TRBJ1-3; D gene: TRBD1; V gene: TRBV6-1; clone size: few
CDR3 DNA: TGTGCCAGCAGCGTAGACAGGGGCGCGGATGGCTACACCTTC; CDR3 protein: CASSVDRGADGYTF; J gene: TRBJ1-2; D gene: TRBD1; V gene: TRBV9; clone size: .
CDR3 DNA: TGTGCCAGCGGATCCCCGTGGGGTCAGCCCCAGCATTTT; CDR3 protein: CASGSPWGQPQHF; J gene: TRBJ1-5; D gene: .; V gene: TRBV27; clone size: .
CDR3 DNA: TGTGCCAGCACCCTAGGGGTGGGTATTATTCAGCCCCAGCATTTT; CDR3 protein: CASTLGVGIIQPQHF; J gene: TRBJ1-5; D gene: .; V gene: TRBV2; clone size: .
CDR3 DNA: TGCGCCAGCAGCTTGAATCCGGCGGGAACTGAAGCTTTCTTT; CDR3 protein: CASSLNPAGTEAFF; J gene: TRBJ1-1; D gene: .; V gene: TRBV5-1; clone size: .
CDR3 DNA: TGTGCCAGCTCACCACCGGGACTAGCTGAGGCCGGGGAGCTGTTTTTT; CDR3 protein: CASSPPGLAEAGELFF; J gene: TRBJ2-2; D gene: TRBD2; V gene: TRBV18; clone size: .
CDR3 DNA: TGTGCCAGCAGTTTATCGGGGGGCAGGGGGCAGGGTGGCTACACCTTC; CDR3 protein: CASSLSGGRGQGGYTF; J gene: TRBJ1-2; D gene: TRBD1; V gene: TRBV27; clone size: .
CDR3 DNA: TGTGCCAGCAGCTTGGTAGGGAGTAACTATGGCTACACCTTC; CDR3 protein: CASSLVGSNYGYTF; J gene: TRBJ1-2; D gene: .; V gene: TRBV4-2; clone size: .
CDR3 DNA: TGTGCCAGTAGTTCATACAGGGGAACAAGGCCTAATGAGCAGTTCTTC; CDR3 protein: CASSSYRGTRPNEQFF; J gene: TRBJ2-1; D gene: TRBD1; V gene: TRBV19; clone size: few
CDR3 DNA: TGTGCCAGCAGTTTATCCGACAGGGAACTGTACCAAGAGACCCAGTACTTC; CDR3 protein: CASSLSDRELYQETQYF; J gene: TRBJ2-5; D gene: TRBD1; V gene: TRBV28; clone size: .
CDR3 DNA: TGTGCCAGCAGTCCCTTGTCCGGGACAGGTTTGGGGGAGCAGTACTTC; CDR3 protein: CASSPLSGTGLGEQYF; J gene: TRBJ2-7; D gene: TRBD1; V gene: TRBV27; clone size: .
CDR3 DNA: TGTGCCAGCAGCTTGTCAGGAGGTGGAGATACGCAGTATTTT; CDR3 protein: CASSLSGGGDTQYF; J gene: TRBJ2-3; D gene: .; V gene: TRBV13; clone size: .
CDR3 DNA: TGTGCCAGCAGTTATGGCTCAGTAACTGAAGCTTTCTTT; CDR3 protein: CASSYGSVTEAFF; J gene: TRBJ1-1; D gene: .; V gene: TRBV6-5; clone size: .
CDR3 DNA: TGTGCCAGCAGCTCAGGACAGGAGAGTAATGAAAAACTGTTTTTT; CDR3 protein: CASSSGQESNEKLFF; J gene: TRBJ1-4; D gene: TRBD1; V gene: TRBV11-2; clone size: .
CDR3 DNA: TGTGCCAGCAGCTCCCGGGACAGGGGGGTTGGGGAGCAGTACTTC; CDR3 protein: CASSSRDRGVGEQYF; J gene: TRBJ2-7; D gene: TRBD1; V gene: TRBV9; clone size: .
CDR3 DNA: TGTGCCAGCAGCTTCATAGTAGCGGGGGGACTCAAAACTAGCACAGATACGCAGTATTTT; CDR3 protein: CASSFIVAGGLKTSTDTQYF; J gene: TRBJ2-3; D gene: TRBD2; V gene: TRBV5-4; clone size: once
CDR3 DNA: TGTGCCAGCAGCACCCCTGCGAGACTAGCGGGGGGGCGGTCCTACAATGAGCAGTTCTTC; CDR3 protein: CASSTPARLAGGRSYNEQFF; J gene: TRBJ2-1; D gene: .; V gene: TRBV21-1; clone size: once